The text below deals with one T cell receptor beta chain. The antigen remains undetermined. This entry comes from a study of T cell responses to AZD1222 COVID-19 vaccine. The study, taken as a whole, reports: White British donors predominated, females outnumbered males, and clonal diversity was possibly underestimated. Nearly half of spike-specific TCRs reportedly target unmutated variant regions.

V was trimmed by 0 bases and J by 7 bases, leaving 12 bases between them. CDR1 and CDR2 from the germline V gene are SGHTA and FQGNSA. This CDR3 spans 14 amino acids. Sequenced by immunoSEQ multiplex PCR; TCRdb stores in-frame clones only, minus some. The top ten clones hold about 5.2% of a sample with tens of thousands of clones, over 75% of them seen once. The V call is TRBV7-2, the J call TRBJ2-5; no firm D call. The sample in question was peripheral blood, obtained 28 days after the second AZD1222 dose. This TCR was sampled from an adult who received the AZD1222 COVID-19 vaccine. The chain's CDR3 is CASSLARGKGTQYF. CDR3 DNA: TGTGCCAGCAGCTTAGCGCGAGGCAAGGGGACCCAGTACTTC.